This TCR beta chain was sequenced in a study of blood T cell repertoires in COVID-19. The length of the CDR3 is 12 residues. Germline CDR1 and CDR2: WSHSY and SAAADI. Trimming removed 4 bases from V and 10 bases from J, with 13 bases in between. This clone was counted only a few times. Profiling relied on immunoSEQ multiplex PCR, and the TCRdb table lists in-frame clones only, not all of them. The profile shows 300,000 to 400,000 clones, roughly 85% of them singletons. The gene calls are TRBV10-2 and TRBJ2-5; unclear D gene. The specimen was PBMCs or T cells enriched from blood (not recorded which). The TCR was taken from a woman aged 25 to 39 who had been exposed to COVID-19. CDR3 DNA: TGCGCCAGCAGTGCTGGGCCAGGATTCCAGTACTTC. Its translation is CASSAGPGFQYF.